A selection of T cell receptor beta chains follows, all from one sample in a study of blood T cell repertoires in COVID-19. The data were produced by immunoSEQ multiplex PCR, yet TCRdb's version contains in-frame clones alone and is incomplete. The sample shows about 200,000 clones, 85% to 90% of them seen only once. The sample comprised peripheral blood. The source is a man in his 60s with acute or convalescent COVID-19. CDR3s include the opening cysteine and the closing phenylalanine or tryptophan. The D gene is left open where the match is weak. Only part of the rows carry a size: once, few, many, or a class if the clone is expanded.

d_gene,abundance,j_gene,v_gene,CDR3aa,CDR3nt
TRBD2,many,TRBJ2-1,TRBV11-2,CASSSVERGLYSYNEQFF,TGTGCCAGCAGCTCGGTCGAGCGGGGGCTCTACTCCTACAATGAGCAGTTCTTC
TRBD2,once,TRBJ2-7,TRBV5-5,CASSGERGASSYEQYF,TGTGCCAGCAGCGGGGAGCGGGGGGCGTCCTCCTACGAGCAGTACTTC
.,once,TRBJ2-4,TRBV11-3,CASSATRGNIQYF,TGTGCCAGCAGCGCAACCAGGGGAAACATTCAGTACTTC
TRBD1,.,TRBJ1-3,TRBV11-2,CASSNRDRGAGNTIYF,TGTGCCAGCAGCAACCGGGACAGGGGTGCTGGAAACACCATATATTTT
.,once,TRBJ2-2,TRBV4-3,CASSQPGVGDPNTGELFF,TGCGCCAGCAGCCAACCGGGGGTCGGGGATCCGAACACCGGGGAGCTGTTTTTT
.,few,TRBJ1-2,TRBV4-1,CASSNSYYGYTF,TGCGCCAGCAGCAACAGCTACTATGGCTACACCTTC
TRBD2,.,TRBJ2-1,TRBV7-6,CASSLRSWTSPYNEQFF,TGTGCCAGCAGCTTAAGGTCGTGGACTAGCCCCTACAATGAGCAGTTCTTC
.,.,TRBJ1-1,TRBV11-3,CASSLGGERTKNTEAFF,TGTGCCAGCAGCTTAGGCGGGGAAAGAACGAAAAACACTGAAGCTTTCTTT
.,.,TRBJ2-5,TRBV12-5,CASGLEETQYF,TGTGCTAGTGGTCTTGAAGAGACCCAGTACTTC
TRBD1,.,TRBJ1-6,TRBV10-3,CAISEQGGQGISPLHF,TGTGCCATCAGTGAGCAGGGAGGACAGGGTATTTCACCCCTCCACTTT
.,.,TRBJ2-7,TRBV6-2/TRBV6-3,CASSYISYEQYF,TGCGCCAGCAGTTATATCTCCTACGAGCAGTACTTC
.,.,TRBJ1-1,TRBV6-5,CASSYGGANTEAFF,TGTGCCAGCAGTTACGGAGGGGCGAACACTGAAGCTTTCTTT
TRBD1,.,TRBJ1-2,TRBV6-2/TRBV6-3,CASSYGRQGNGYTF,TGTGCCAGCAGTTACGGGAGACAGGGTAACGGCTACACCTTC
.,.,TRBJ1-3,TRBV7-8,CASSLGGGAGNTIYF,TGTGCCAGCAGCTTAGGGGGAGGGGCTGGAAACACCATATATTTT
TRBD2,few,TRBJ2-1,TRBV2,CASSGETSGGLKSSYNEQFF,TGTGCCAGCAGCGGAGAGACTAGCGGGGGGTTAAAAAGCTCCTACAATGAGCAGTTCTTC
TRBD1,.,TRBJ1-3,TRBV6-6,CASSARDRGYGNTIYF,TGTGCCAGCAGTGCCCGGGACAGGGGGTATGGAAACACCATATATTTT
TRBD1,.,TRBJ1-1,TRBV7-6,CASSPRPSGGTEAFF,TGTGCCAGCAGCCCCCGACCCTCAGGGGGCACTGAAGCTTTCTTT
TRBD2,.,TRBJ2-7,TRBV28,CASSSVMVAGRGYEQYF,TGTGCCAGCAGTTCTGTGATGGTAGCGGGGAGAGGGTACGAGCAGTACTTC
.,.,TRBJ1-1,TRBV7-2,CASSLVSPRGSRNEAFF,TGTGCCAGCAGCTTAGTCTCGCCCAGAGGCTCTAGGAACGAAGCTTTCTTT
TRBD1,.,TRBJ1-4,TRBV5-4,CASSSGRDRGLGEKLFF,TGTGCCAGCAGCTCCGGGAGGGACAGGGGGCTTGGGGAAAAACTGTTTTTT
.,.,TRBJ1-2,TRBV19,CASSIVGTNYGYTF,TGTGCCAGTAGTATAGTCGGGACTAACTATGGCTACACCTTC
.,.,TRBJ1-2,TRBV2,CASTEGDNYLGYTF,TGTGCCAGCACCGAGGGGGATAACTATCTTGGCTACACCTTC
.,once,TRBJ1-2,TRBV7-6,CASSPDLNYGYTF,TGTGCCAGCAGCCCAGATTTGAACTATGGCTACACCTTC
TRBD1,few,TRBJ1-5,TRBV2,CASSETGGDQPQHF,TGTGCCAGCAGTGAGACAGGGGGGGATCAGCCCCAGCATTTT
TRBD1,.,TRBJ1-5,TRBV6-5,CASTVGRGQSQPQHF,TGTGCCAGCACCGTCGGGAGGGGGCAGAGTCAGCCCCAGCATTTT
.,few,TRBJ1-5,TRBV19,CASRPDKGGNQPQHF,TGTGCCAGTAGACCGGACAAGGGAGGTAATCAGCCCCAGCATTTT
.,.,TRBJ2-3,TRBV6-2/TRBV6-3,CASSYSNFRDSTTDTQYF,TGTGCCAGCAGTTACTCGAACTTCCGGGACTCAACCACAGATACGCAGTATTTT
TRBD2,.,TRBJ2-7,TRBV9,CASSVDVLAGEQYF,TGTGCCAGCAGCGTAGATGTACTAGCGGGCGAGCAGTACTTC
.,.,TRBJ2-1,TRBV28,CASSLTGLGNEQFF,TGTGCCAGCAGTTTAACGGGGTTGGGTAATGAGCAGTTCTTC
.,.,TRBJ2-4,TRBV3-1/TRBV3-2,CASSTQERWGGLAKNIQYF,TGTGCCAGCAGCACACAGGAACGGTGGGGGGGGCTAGCCAAAAACATTCAGTACTTC
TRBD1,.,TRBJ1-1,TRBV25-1,CASRDRGWTEAFF,TGTGCCAGCAGGGACAGGGGTTGGACTGAAGCTTTCTTT